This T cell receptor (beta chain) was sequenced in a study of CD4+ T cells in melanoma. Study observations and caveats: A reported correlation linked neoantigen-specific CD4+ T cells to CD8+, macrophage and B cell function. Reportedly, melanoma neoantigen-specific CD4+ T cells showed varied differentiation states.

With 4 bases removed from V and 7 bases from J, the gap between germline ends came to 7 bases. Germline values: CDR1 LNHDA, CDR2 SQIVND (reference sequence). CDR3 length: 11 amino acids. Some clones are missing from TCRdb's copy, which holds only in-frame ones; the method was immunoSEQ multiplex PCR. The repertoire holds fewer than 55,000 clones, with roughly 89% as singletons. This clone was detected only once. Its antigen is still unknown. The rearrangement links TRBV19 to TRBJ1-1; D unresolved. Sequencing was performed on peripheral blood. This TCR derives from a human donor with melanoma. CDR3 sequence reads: CASSTPHEAFF. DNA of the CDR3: TGTGCCAGTAGTACCCCCCATGAAGCTTTCTTT.